These 3 T cell receptor beta chains were sequenced from one sample in a study of blood T cell repertoires in COVID-19. The protocol was immunoSEQ multiplex PCR, while the TCRdb copy is restricted to in-frame clones and leaves out a portion. The repertoire holds some 200,000 clones, with 80% to 90% as singletons. Sequenced input: PBMCs or T cells enriched from blood (not recorded which). Source of these receptors: a young man with acute COVID-19.

This chain connects TRBV28 to TRBJ2-5, with a possible D match to TRBD1 (7 bases). This CDR3 has 12 amino acids. V was clipped by 10 bases and J by 4 bases, with 13 bases between them. Germline V gene lookup returns CDR1 MDHEN and CDR2 SYDVKM. DNA for the CDR3: TGTGCCATCGGGGGACAGAGAGAGACCCAGTACTTC. Amino acids: CAIGGQRETQYF.

The rearrangement links TRBV5-4 to TRBJ2-7; 7 bases are a match to TRBD2. The trim removed 3 bases at V and 6 bases at J, leaving 9 bases unmatched. The CDR3 is made up of 14 amino acids. Germline loops: CDR1 SGHNT, CDR2 YYREEE (reference sequence). CDR3 in amino acids: CASSSPGWGGEQYF. The CDR3 coding sequence is TGTGCCAGCAGCTCGCCAGGGTGGGGGGGCGAGCAGTACTTC.

This chain joins TRBV5-5 and TRBJ1-1; possibly TRBD1 for D (5 bases). CDR3 length: 14 amino acids. Trimming took 6 bases from V and 0 from J, leaving 12 bases between them. Germline V lookup: CDR1 SGHKS, CDR2 YYEKEE (reference sequence). CDR3 in DNA: TGTGCCAGCATCCCAGGACAAATGAACACTGAAGCTTTCTTT. It translates to CASIPGQMNTEAFF.